One sample yielded the 8 T cell receptor beta chains listed below, sequenced in a study of CD8+CD57+ T cells in acquired aplastic anemia. CD8+CD57+ cell expansion had been shown by flow cytometry in patients chosen for sequencing. Genomic DNA, serving as template, underwent TCR beta VDJ and CDR3 profiling. TCRdb processed the reads anew with MiXCR; each CDR3 protein has one entry. The data hold around 210,000 distinct CDR3 sequences, with 50% to 70% observed a single time. Input material: sorted CD4+, CD8+, or CD8+CD57+ T cells (not recorded which) from PBMCs. The source of these receptors is a human donor with aplastic anemia.

The V and J genes are TRBV7-8 and TRBJ2-1; D is uncertain. CDR1 and CDR2 (germline): SGHVS, FQNEAQ. Trimming took off 2 bases at V and 10 bases at J, with 6 bases between the two ends. CDR3 length equals 11 residues. For the CDR3, the DNA is TGTGCCAGCAGCTTAAGTCGCGAGCAGTTCTTC. Its translation: CASSLSREQFF.

The chain employs TRBV25-1 and TRBJ2-3, with 9 bases that match TRBD1. Looked up from germline, CDR1 is MGHDK and CDR2 is SYGVNS. V was clipped by 7 bases and J by 3 bases; unmatched bases: 8. The CDR3 spans 15 residues. As DNA, the CDR3 is TGTGCCAGCACCATCGGGACAGGGAAAACAGATACGCAGTATTTT. Residues: CASTIGTGKTDTQYF.

This clonotype came up a few times. This chain links TRBV24-1 with TRBJ1-5; no reliable D call. Trimming stripped 4 bases from V and 3 bases from J, with 15 bases between. CDR3 length: 16 residues. Germline CDR1 and CDR2: KGHDR and SFDVKD. CDR3 DNA: TGTGCCACCAGTGACTCCCGCGGGTCCCTCAATCAGCCCCAGCATTTT. Amino acids: CATSDSRGSLNQPQHF.

The chain joins TRBV2 to TRBJ1-1; D gene ambiguous. Trimming cost V 9 bases and J 0 bases, with 14 bases left between them. Germline loops: CDR1 SNHLY, CDR2 FYNNEI. The CDR3 has 14 residues. This CDR3 reads CASRERAMNTEAFF. DNA of the CDR3: TGTGCCAGTAGGGAGAGGGCCATGAACACTGAAGCTTTCTTT.

The CDR3 region has the DNA TGTGCCAGCAGCGTGAATATGCTGGAGCAGTACTTC. This translates into CASSVNMLEQYF. The chain carries TRBV7-2 and TRBJ2-7; D unclear. The CDR3 totals 12 residues. Germline CDR1 SGHTA, CDR2 FQGNSA. Trimming pared 5 bases from V and 7 bases from J, leaving 12 bases between.

This chain joins TRBV19 and TRBJ2-5, with TRBD2 identical over 14 bases. From germline, CDR1 is LNHDA and CDR2 SQIVND (reference sequence). V gave up 7 bases and J gave up 2 bases; unmatched junction bases: 3. This CDR3 comprises 15 residues. The DNA of the CDR3 is TGTGCCAGTAAAGGACTAGCGGGAGGACAAGAGACCCAGTACTTC. This codes for CASKGLAGGQETQYF.

The CDR3 protein is CASSVVPQETQYF. As DNA, the CDR3 is TGTGCCAGCAGCGTGGTTCCCCAAGAGACCCAGTACTTC. The gene calls are TRBV9 and TRBJ2-5; D call uncertain. The V and J ends lost 2 bases and 1 base respectively, with 6 bases between them. Germline V gives CDR1 SGDLS, CDR2 YYNGEE. This CDR3 spans 13 amino acids.

A word on this clonotype: Mismatch with germline at one junction end may stem from a read error. V usage is TRBV15 and J usage is TRBJ2-7; 8 bases align to TRBD1. The CDR3 spans 15 residues. Germline values: CDR1 LNHNV, CDR2 YYDKDF (reference sequence). The CDR3 region is CAASPRTGSGYEQYF. As DNA, the CDR3 is TGTGCCGCCAGCCCACGGACAGGGTCGGGCTACGAGCAGTACTTC.